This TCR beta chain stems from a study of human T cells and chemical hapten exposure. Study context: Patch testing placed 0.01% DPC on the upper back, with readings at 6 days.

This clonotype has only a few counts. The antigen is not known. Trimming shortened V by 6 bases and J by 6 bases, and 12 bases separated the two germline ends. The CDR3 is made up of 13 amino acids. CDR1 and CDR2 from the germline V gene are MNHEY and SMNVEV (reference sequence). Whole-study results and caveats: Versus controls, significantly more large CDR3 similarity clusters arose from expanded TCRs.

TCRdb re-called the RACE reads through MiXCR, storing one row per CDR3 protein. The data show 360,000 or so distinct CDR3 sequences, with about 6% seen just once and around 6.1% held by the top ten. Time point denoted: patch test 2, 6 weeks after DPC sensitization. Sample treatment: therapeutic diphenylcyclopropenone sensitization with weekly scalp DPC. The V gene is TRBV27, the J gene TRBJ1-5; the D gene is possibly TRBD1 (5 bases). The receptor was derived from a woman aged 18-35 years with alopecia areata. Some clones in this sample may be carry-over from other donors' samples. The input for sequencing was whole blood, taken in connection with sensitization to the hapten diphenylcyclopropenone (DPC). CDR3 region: CASSWAGGQPQHF. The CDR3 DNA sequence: TGTGCCAGCAGCTGGGCGGGGGGTCAGCCCCAGCATTTT.